This record covers a single T cell receptor (beta chain). Its antigen is as yet unknown. This sample stems from a study of blood T cells in healthy people across ages. Notes on the study in general: A roughly linear age-dependent decrease characterized TCR beta diversity per million T cells. Observed TCR beta diversity showed a strong correlation with the percentage of naive T cells as measured by flow cytometry.

CDR1 is ENHRY and CDR2 is SYGVKD in the germline V gene. With 4 bases removed from V and 1 base from J, the gap between germline ends came to 7 bases. The CDR3 consists of 13 residues. For the second PCR, which ran for about 7 to 11 cycles, a sample-barcoded 5' primer and a J-beta primer mix were used. The study obtained at least 2.5 million CDR3-containing paired-end reads from every sample. TCRdb processed the 5' RACE reads anew with MiXCR; each CDR3 protein has one entry. Of fewer than 950,000 distinct CDR3 sequences in the sample, 35% to 40% were seen once. Total RNA extracted from each sample amounted to at least 6 micrograms.

The sequence was obtained from a young man in good health. This chain links TRBV10-3 with TRBJ1-1, with D maybe TRBD1 (5 bases). Material: blood. The CDR3 DNA reads TGTGCCATCAGTGTTGACAGGAACACTGAAGCTTTCTTT. Encoded protein: CAISVDRNTEAFF.